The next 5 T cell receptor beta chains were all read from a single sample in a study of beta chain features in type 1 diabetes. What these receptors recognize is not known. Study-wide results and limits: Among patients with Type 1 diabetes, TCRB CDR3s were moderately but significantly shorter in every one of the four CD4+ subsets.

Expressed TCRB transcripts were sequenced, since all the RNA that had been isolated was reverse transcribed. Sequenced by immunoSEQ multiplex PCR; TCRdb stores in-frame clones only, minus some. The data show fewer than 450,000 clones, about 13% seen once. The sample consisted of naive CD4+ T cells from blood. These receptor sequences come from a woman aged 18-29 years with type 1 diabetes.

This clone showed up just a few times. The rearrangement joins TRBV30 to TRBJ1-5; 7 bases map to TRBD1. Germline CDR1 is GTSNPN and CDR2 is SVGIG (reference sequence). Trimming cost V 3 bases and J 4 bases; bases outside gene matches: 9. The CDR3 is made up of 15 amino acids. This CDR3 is CAWSLGTDLNQPQHF. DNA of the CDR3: TGTGCCTGGAGCCTCGGGACAGATTTAAATCAGCCCCAGCATTTT.

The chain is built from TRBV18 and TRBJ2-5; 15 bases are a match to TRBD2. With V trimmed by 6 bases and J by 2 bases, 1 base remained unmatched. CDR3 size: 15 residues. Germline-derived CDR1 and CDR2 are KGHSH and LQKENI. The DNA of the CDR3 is TGTGCCAGCTCGGGGACTAGCGGGAGGCAAGAGACCCAGTACTTC. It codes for CASSGTSGRQETQYF.

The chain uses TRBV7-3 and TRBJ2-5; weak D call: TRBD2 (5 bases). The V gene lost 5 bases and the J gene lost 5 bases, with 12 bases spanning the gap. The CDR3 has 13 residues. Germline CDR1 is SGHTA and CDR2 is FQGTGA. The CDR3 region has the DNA TGTGCCAGCAGCACAAAACTAGGGGAGACCCAGTACTTC. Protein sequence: CASSTKLGETQYF.

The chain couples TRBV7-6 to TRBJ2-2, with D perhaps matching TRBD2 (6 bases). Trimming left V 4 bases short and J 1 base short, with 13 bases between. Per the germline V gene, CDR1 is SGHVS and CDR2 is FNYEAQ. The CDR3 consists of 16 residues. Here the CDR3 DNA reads TGTGCCAGCAGCTCCACTAGCTCCATGAACACCGGGGAGCTGTTTTTT. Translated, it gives CASSSTSSMNTGELFF.

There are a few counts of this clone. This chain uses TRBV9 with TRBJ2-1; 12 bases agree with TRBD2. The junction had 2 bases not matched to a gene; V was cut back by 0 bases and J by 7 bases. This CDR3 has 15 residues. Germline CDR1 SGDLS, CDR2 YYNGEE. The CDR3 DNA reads TGTGCCAGCAGCGTAGGGACTAGCGGGACGAATGAGCAGTTCTTC. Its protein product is CASSVGTSGTNEQFF.